The 16 T cell receptor beta chains listed next were all sequenced from one sample in a study of T cells in Graves' hyperthyroidism and ophthalmopathy. Amplification yielded TCR beta CDR3 regions, with RNA transcripts as the source. TCR CDR3 underwent first-round RT-PCR with the HTBI primer set. MiXCR, run by TCRdb on the multiplex PCR reads, gives a single entry per CDR3 protein. The sample contains around 420,000 distinct CDR3 sequences, roughly an eighth of which appear only once. Specimen: blood. These receptors all come from a woman aged 18-29 years with Graves' hyperthyroidism.

The sample holds a few counts of this clonotype. The chain links TRBV30 to TRBJ1-6; a possible D gene is TRBD1 (6 bases). The germline gives CDR1 GTSNPN, CDR2 SVGIG (reference sequence). Trimming removed 2 bases from V and 7 bases from J, with 12 bases in between. CDR3 length: 14 amino acids. CDR3 sequence: CAWSFGQKNSPLHF. The CDR3 DNA sequence: TGTGCCTGGAGTTTCGGACAGAAAAATTCACCCCTCCACTTT.

The CDR3 loop is CASTGTEAEAFF. The DNA of the CDR3 is TGTGCCAGCACCGGGACAGAAGCTGAAGCTTTCTTT. The chain carries TRBV12-3 or TRBV12-4 and TRBJ1-1, with 7 nucleotides matching TRBD1. The CDR3 consists of 12 residues. The V segment lost 7 bases and the J segment 6 bases; nucleotides outside the gene matches: 5.

This clonotype was recorded a few times. The chain uses TRBV29-1 and TRBJ1-1; 7 nucleotides match TRBD1. Germline CDR1 is SQVTM and CDR2 is ANQGSEA. CDR3 length equals 12 residues. V lost 6 bases and J lost 6; bases outside the gene matches: 7. This CDR3 reads CSVESQGAEAFF. CDR3 DNA sequence: TGCAGCGTGGAGAGCCAGGGGGCTGAAGCTTTCTTT.

This clonotype was seen many times. The chain links TRBV28 to TRBJ1-1; possible D gene TRBD1, 6 bases. Germline CDR1 MDHEN, CDR2 SYDVKM. V was cut by 5 bases and J by 4 bases, with 17 bases left in between. The CDR3 has 15 residues. Written as DNA, the CDR3 is TGTGCCAGCAGTAGAGACCAGGGGTGGTTCACTGAAGCTTTCTTT. Amino acids: CASSRDQGWFTEAFF.

This clonotype was observed many times. The J gene is TRBJ2-1, the V gene TRBV18, with TRBD2 as a possible D gene (6 bases). The CDR3 has 13 amino acids. The V gene lost 6 bases and the J gene lost 4 bases, with 10 bases spanning the gap. From germline, CDR1 is KGHSH and CDR2 LQKENI. The CDR3 spells CASSGGTYNEQFF. The CDR3 region has the DNA TGTGCCAGCTCGGGGGGTACATACAATGAGCAGTTCTTC.

This clonotype was seen ten or more times. V gene TRBV6-1 combines with J gene TRBJ2-2; 9 bases agree with TRBD2. There are 15 residues in the CDR3. CDR1 and CDR2 from the germline V gene are MNHNS and SASEGT. V lost 5 bases to trimming and J lost 4 bases; unmatched junction nucleotides: 5. Here the CDR3 DNA reads TGTGCCAGCAGTTTGAGCGGGAGGAGCACCGGGGAGCTGTTTTTT. It specifies CASSLSGRSTGELFF.

This clonotype has more than one count but fewer than ten. The rearrangement links TRBV5-1 to TRBJ2-7, with D perhaps assigned TRBD1 or TRBD2 (5 bases each). Trimming removed 0 bases from V and 10 bases from J, with 14 bases in between. CDR1 is SGHRS and CDR2 is YFSETQ in the germline V gene. The CDR3 loop spans 13 amino acids. CDR3 sequence (DNA): TGCGCCAGCAGCTTGGAGCACCCGGGGCGACAGTACTTC. Translation: CASSLEHPGRQYF.

This clonotype was seen ten or more times. The rearrangement uses TRBV28 and TRBJ1-1; D not resolved. The length of the CDR3 is 14 residues. Per germline, CDR1 MDHEN and CDR2 SYDVKM. V was pared by 3 bases and J by 6 bases, with 14 bases between. The CDR3 region is CASSFAGAAPEAFF. The CDR3 DNA reads TGTGCCAGCAGTTTCGCCGGAGCGGCCCCTGAAGCTTTCTTT.

This clonotype was detected many times. This chain links TRBV20-1 with TRBJ2-7; TRBD1 matches 8 bases. The J segment lost 6 bases and the V segment lost 0 bases, leaving 7 bases of the junction unmatched. Germline lookup yields CDR1 DFQATT and CDR2 SNEGSKA (reference sequence). The CDR3 loop spans 14 amino acids. The CDR3 is CSARDAGGSFEQYF. The CDR3 nucleotides read TGCAGTGCTAGAGATGCAGGGGGCAGCTTCGAGCAGTACTTC.

This clonotype was observed at least ten times. The gene calls are TRBV11-2 and TRBJ2-5; 8 positions agree with TRBD2. CDR1 and CDR2 from the germline V gene are SGHAT and FQNNGV. Losses at the gene ends were 5 bases for V and 2 bases for J; bases not matched to a gene: 28. The CDR3 totals 22 residues. Here the CDR3 DNA reads TGTGCCAGCAGCACCACCCCCGGGACTAGTGAGTCCCGATCCGAGATTCAAGAGACCCAGTACTTC. It specifies CASSTTPGTSESRSEIQETQYF.

J is TRBJ1-1 and V is TRBV20-1; unclear D gene. Between the trimmed V and J ends, which lost 5 bases and 11 bases, there was a span of 18 bases. The CDR3 is 12 amino acids. Germline assignment: CDR1 DFQATT and CDR2 SNEGSKA (reference sequence). In DNA form, the CDR3 reads TGCAGTGCTGACCGACTGAGTGAAGCCGCTTTCTTT. It translates to CSADRLSEAAFF.

This clonotype showed up many times. J is TRBJ2-5 and V is TRBV30, with D maybe TRBD1 (5 bases). The germline V and J ends were trimmed by 3 bases and 4 bases, with 15 bases remaining between them. CDR1 and CDR2 from the germline V gene are GTSNPN and SVGIG (reference sequence). The CDR3 covers 14 residues. CDR3 bases: TGTGCCTGGAGAGGTCAAGGGGTAGGAGAGACCCAGTACTTC. The encoded protein is CAWRGQGVGETQYF.

The J gene is TRBJ1-1, the V gene TRBV29-1; a possible D gene is TRBD1 (5 bases). Germline CDR1 is SQVTM and CDR2 is ANQGSEA. The CDR3 has 12 residues. With 7 bases removed from V and 3 bases from J, the gap between germline ends came to 12 bases. The CDR3 spells CSATAGHTEAFF. The CDR3 DNA is TGCAGCGCGACGGCGGGGCACACTGAAGCTTTCTTT.

This clonotype was recorded at least ten times. The chain combines TRBV20-1 with TRBJ2-1; 10 nucleotides align to TRBD2. Per the germline V gene, CDR1 is DFQATT and CDR2 is SNEGSKA (reference sequence). V shed 3 bases, J shed 2 bases, and the junction held 7 bases outside the gene matches. The CDR3 loop spans 16 amino acids. CDR3 in DNA: TGCAGTGCTAGGGTGAGCGGGAGGGCGGCCTACAATGAGCAGTTCTTC. Translated, it gives CSARVSGRAAYNEQFF.

The chain joins TRBV6-5 to TRBJ2-1, with TRBD1 as a possible D gene (5 bases). V lost 4 bases to trimming and J lost 6 bases, with 16 bases between them. Per germline, CDR1 MNHEY and CDR2 SVGAGI. CDR3 size: 15 residues. This CDR3 is CASSSETDLINEQFF. In DNA form, the CDR3 reads TGTGCCAGCAGTTCTGAGACAGACCTAATCAATGAGCAGTTCTTC.

This clonotype appeared a few times. The chain is built from TRBV4-1 and TRBJ2-3, with D possibly being TRBD1 (6 bases). This CDR3 comprises 16 residues. Germline lookup yields CDR1 MGHRA and CDR2 YSYEKL. V was shortened by 3 bases and J by 0 bases, with 13 bases between the two germline ends. The CDR3 protein is CASSQLTGSSTDTQYF. The DNA of the CDR3 is TGCGCCAGCAGCCAGTTAACAGGGAGCAGCACAGATACGCAGTATTTT.